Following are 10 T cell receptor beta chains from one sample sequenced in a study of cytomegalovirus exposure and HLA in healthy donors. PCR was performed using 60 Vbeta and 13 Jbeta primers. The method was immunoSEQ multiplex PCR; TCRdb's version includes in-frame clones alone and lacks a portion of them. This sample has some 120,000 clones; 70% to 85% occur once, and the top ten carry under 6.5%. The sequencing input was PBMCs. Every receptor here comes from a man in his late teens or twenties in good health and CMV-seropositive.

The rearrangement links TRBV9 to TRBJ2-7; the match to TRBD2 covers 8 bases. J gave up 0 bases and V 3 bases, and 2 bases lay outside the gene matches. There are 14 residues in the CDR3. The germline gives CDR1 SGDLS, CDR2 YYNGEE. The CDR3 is CASSEGLGSYEQYF. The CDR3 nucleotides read TGTGCCAGCAGCGAGGGACTAGGCTCCTACGAGCAGTACTTC.

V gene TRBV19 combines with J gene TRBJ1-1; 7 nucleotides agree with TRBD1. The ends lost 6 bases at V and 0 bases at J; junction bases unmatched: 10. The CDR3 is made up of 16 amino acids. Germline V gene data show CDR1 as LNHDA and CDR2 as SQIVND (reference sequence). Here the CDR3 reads CASRIPGQSLNTEAFF. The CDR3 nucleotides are TGTGCCAGTAGGATACCGGGACAGTCGTTGAACACTGAAGCTTTCTTT.

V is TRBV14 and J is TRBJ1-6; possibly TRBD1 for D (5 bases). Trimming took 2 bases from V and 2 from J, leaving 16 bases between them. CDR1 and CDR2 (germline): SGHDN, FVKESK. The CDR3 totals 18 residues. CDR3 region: CASSQYILAGPYNSPLHF. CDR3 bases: TGTGCCAGCAGCCAATATATCCTTGCGGGGCCCTATAATTCACCCCTCCACTTT.

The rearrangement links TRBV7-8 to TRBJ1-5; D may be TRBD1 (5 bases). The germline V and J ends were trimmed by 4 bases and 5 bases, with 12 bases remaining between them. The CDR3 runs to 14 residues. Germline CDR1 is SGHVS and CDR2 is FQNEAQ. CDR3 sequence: CASSYRFGDQPQHF. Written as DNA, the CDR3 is TGTGCCAGCAGCTACAGGTTTGGAGATCAGCCCCAGCATTTT.

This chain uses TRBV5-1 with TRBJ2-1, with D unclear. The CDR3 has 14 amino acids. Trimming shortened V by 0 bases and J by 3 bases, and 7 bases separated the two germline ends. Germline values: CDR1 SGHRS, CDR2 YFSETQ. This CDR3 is CASSLDVHYNEQFF. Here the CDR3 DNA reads TGCGCCAGCAGCTTGGATGTCCACTACAATGAGCAGTTCTTC.

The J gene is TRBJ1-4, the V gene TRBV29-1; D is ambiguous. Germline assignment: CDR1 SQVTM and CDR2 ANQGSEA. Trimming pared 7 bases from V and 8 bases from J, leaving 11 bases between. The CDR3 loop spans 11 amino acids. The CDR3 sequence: CSAGEEEKLFF. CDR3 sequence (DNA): TGCAGCGCTGGGGAGGAGGAAAAACTGTTTTTT.

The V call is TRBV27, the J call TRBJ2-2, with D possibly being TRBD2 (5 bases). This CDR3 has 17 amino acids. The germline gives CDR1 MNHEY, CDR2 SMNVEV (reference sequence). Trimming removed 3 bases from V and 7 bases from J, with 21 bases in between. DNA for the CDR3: TGTGCCAGCAGTTTCTTAGGCACACAAGGGAGTAGCGGGGAGCTGTTTTTT. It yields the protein CASSFLGTQGSSGELFF.

The CDR3 here is CASTGQEREKLFF. DNA of the CDR3: TGTGCCAGCACCGGACAGGAACGTGAAAAACTGTTTTTT. The chain carries TRBV6-5 and TRBJ1-4; the match to TRBD1 covers 7 bases. The CDR3 sequence is 13 residues long. J was trimmed by 7 bases and V by 7 bases; bases with no gene match: 6. The germline V gene encodes CDR1 MNHEY and CDR2 SVGAGI.

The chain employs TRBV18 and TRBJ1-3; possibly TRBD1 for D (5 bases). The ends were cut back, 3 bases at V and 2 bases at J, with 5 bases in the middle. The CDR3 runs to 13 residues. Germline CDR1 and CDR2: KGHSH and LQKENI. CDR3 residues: CASSPTAGNTIYF. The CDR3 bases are TGTGCCAGCTCACCGACAGCTGGAAACACCATATATTTT.

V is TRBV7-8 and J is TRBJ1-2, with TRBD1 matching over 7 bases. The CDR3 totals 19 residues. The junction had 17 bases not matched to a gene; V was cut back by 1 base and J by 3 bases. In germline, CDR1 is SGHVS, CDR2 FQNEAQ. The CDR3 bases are TGTGCCAGCAGCTTAGAATCCCATGGATGGACAGGTCAGGACTATGGCTACACCTTC. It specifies CASSLESHGWTGQDYGYTF.